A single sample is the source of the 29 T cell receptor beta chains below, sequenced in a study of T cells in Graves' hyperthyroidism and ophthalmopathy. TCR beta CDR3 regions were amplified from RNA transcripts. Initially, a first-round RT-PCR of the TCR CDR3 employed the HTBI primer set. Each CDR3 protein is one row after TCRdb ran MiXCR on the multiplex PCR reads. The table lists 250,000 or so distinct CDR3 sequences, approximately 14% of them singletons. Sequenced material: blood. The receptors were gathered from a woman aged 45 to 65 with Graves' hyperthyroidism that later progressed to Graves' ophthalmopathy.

The CDR3 loop is CSAREYPTGELFF. In DNA, the CDR3 is TGCAGTGCTAGAGAGTACCCCACCGGGGAGCTGTTTTTT. This chain links TRBV20-1 with TRBJ2-2; D is uncertain. Trimming took 0 bases from V and 4 from J, leaving 6 bases between them. Looked up from germline, CDR1 is DFQATT and CDR2 is SNEGSKA (reference sequence). The length of the CDR3 is 13 residues.

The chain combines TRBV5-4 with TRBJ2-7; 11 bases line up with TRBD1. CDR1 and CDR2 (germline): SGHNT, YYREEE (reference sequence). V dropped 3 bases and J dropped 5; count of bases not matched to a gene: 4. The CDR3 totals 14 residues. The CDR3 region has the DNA TGTGCCAGCAGCTCGGGACAGGGGGTGAACGAGCAGTACTTC. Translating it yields CASSSGQGVNEQYF.

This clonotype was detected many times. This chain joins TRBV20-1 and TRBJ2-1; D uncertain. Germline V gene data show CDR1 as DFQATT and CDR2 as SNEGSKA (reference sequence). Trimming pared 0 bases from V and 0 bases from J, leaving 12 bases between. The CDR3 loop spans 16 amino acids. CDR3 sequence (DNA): TGCAGTGCTAGAGACCCCCCCCGGAGCTCCTACAATGAGCAGTTCTTC. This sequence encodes CSARDPPRSSYNEQFF.

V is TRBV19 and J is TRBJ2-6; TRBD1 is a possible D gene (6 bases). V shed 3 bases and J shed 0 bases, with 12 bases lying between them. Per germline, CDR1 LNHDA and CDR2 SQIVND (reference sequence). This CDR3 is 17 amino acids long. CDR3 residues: CASSIRGQSSGANVLTF. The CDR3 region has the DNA TGTGCCAGTAGTATTAGGGGACAAAGCTCTGGGGCCAACGTCCTGACTTTC.

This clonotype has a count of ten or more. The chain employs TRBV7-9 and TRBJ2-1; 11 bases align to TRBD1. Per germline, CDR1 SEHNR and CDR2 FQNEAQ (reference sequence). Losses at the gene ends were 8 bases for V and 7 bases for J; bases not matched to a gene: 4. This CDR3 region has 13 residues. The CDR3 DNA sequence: TGTGCCAGCGGACAGGGGGCGAGAAATGAGCAGTTCTTC. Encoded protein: CASGQGARNEQFF.

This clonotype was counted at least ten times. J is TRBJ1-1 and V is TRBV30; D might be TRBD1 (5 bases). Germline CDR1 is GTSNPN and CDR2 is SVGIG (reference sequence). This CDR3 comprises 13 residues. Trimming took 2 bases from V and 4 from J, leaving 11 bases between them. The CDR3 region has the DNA TGTGCCTGGAGTCCTTGGGGGGGCACTGAAGCTTTCTTT. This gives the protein CAWSPWGGTEAFF.

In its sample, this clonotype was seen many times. The CDR3 nucleotides are TGTGCCACCAGTGATGTGCCGGGAAATAGCAATCAGCCCCAGCATTTT. This gives the protein CATSDVPGNSNQPQHF. The chain has TRBV24-1 and TRBJ1-5, with unresolved D. V lost 3 bases to trimming and J lost 0 bases, with 11 bases between them. This CDR3 has 16 residues. Germline V lookup: CDR1 KGHDR, CDR2 SFDVKD.

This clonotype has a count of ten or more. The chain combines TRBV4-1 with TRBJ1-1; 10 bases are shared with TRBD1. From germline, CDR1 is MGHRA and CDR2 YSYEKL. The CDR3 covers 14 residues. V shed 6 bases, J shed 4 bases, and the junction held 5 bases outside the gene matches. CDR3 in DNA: TGCGCCAGCAGTTACCGGACAGGGGGCACTGAAGCTTTCTTT. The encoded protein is CASSYRTGGTEAFF.

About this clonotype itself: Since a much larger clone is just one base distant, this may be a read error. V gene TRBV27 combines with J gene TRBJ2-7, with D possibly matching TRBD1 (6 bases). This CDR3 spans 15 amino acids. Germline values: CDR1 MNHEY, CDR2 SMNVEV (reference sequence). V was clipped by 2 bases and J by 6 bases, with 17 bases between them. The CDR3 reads CASSLIPGARVEQYF. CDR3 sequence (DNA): TGTGCCAGCAGTTTAATACCAGGGGCGCGGGTCGAGCAGTACTTC.

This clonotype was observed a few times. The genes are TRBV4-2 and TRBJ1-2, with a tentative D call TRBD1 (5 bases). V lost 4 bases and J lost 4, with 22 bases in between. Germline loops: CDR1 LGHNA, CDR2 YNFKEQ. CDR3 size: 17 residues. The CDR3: CASSPGGGFSSSYGYTF. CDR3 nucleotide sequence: TGTGCCAGCAGCCCCGGTGGGGGGTTTTCTAGTAGCTATGGCTACACCTTC.

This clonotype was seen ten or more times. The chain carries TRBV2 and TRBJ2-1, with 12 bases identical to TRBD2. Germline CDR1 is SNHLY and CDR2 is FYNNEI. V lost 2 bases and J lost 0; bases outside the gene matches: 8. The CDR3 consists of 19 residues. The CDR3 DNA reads TGTGCCAGCAGTGAACGGCTAGCGGGAGGGCCCAGCTCCTACAATGAGCAGTTCTTC. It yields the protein CASSERLAGGPSSYNEQFF.

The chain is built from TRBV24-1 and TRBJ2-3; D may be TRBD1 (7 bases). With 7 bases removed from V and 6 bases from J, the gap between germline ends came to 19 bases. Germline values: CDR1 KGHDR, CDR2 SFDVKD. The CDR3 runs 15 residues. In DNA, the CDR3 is TGTGCCACCAGCGCCCGGAGGGGGCTTTCGGATACGCAGTATTTT. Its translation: CATSARRGLSDTQYF.

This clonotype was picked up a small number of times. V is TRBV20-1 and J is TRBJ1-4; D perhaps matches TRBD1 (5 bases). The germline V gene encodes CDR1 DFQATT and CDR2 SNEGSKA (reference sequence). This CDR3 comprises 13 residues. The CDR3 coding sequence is TGCAGCGTGGGGGTCGGGGTTGGGGAAAAACTGTTTTTT. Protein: CSVGVGVGEKLFF.

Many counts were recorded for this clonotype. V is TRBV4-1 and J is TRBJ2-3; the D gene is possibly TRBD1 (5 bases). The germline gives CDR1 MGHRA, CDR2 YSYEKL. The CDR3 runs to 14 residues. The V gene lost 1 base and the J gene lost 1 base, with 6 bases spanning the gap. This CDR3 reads CASSQGRGTDTQYF. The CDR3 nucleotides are TGCGCCAGCAGCCAAGGCAGGGGCACAGATACGCAGTATTTT.

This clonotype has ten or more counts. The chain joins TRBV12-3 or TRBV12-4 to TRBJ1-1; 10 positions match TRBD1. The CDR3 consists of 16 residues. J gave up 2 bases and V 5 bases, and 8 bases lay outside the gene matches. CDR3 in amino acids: CASSLGQGVGNTEAFF. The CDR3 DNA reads TGTGCCAGCAGTCTCGGACAGGGGGTAGGCAACACTGAAGCTTTCTTT.

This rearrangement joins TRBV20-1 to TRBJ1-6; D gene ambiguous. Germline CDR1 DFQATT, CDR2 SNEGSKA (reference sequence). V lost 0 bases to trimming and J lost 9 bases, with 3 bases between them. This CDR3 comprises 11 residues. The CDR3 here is CSARDRSPLHF. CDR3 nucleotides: TGCAGTGCTAGAGATCGTTCACCCCTCCACTTT.

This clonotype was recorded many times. Written as DNA, the CDR3 is TGCAGTGCTGTTCGGGCTAGCGGGAGGGCCAAACCCTACGAGCAGTACTTC. This gives the protein CSAVRASGRAKPYEQYF. The chain uses TRBV20-1 and TRBJ2-7; 12 bases are a match to TRBD2. Per germline, CDR1 DFQATT and CDR2 SNEGSKA (reference sequence). After removal of 5 bases from V and 2 bases from J, the junction contained 13 bases not matched to a gene. This CDR3 has 17 amino acids.

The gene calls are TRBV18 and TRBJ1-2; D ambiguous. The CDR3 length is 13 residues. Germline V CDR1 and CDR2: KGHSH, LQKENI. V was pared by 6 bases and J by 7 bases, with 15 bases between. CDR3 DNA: TGTGCCAGCTCTCCCCCCGGCCCGGGTGGCTACACCTTC. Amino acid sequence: CASSPPGPGGYTF.

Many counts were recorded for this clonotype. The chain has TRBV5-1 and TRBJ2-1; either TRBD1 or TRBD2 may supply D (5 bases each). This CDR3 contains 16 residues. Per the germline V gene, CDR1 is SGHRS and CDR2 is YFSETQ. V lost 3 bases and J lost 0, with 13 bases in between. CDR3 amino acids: CASSWNWGSSYNEQFF. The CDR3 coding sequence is TGCGCCAGCAGCTGGAATTGGGGGAGCTCCTACAATGAGCAGTTCTTC.

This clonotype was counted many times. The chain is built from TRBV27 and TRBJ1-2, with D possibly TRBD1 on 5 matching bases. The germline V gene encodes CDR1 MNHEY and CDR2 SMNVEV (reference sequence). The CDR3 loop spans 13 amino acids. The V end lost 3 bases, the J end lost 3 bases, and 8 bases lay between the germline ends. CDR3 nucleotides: TGTGCCAGCAGTTTTGCGGGGGACTATGGCTACACCTTC. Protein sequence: CASSFAGDYGYTF.

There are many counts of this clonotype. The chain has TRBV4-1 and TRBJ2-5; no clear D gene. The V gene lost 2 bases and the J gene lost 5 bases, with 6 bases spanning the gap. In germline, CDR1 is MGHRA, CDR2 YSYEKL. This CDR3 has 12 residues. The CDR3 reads CASSQYGETQYF. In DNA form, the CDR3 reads TGCGCCAGCAGCCAATACGGCGAGACCCAGTACTTC.

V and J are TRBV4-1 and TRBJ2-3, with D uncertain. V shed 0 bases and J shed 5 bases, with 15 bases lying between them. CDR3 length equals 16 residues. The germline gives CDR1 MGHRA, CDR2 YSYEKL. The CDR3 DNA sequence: TGCGCCAGCAGCCAAGACCCGCAGGAAGGTGGAGATACGCAGTATTTT. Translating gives CASSQDPQEGGDTQYF.

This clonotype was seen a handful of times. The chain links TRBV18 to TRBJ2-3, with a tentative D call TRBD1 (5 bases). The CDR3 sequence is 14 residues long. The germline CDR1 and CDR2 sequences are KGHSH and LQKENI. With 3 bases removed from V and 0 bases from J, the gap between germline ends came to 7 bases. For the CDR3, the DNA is TGTGCCAGCTCACCGGGGCCTAGCACAGATACGCAGTATTTT. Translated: CASSPGPSTDTQYF.

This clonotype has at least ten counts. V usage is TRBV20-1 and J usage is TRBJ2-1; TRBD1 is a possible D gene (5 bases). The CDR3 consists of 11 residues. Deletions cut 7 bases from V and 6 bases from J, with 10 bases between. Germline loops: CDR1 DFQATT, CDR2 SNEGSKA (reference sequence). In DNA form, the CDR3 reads TGCAGTGGTGGGGCCCCCAATGAGCAGTTCTTC. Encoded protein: CSGGAPNEQFF.

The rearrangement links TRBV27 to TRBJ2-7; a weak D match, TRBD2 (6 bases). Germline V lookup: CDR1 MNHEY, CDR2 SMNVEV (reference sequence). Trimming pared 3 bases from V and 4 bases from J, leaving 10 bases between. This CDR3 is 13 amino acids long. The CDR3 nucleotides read TGTGCCAGCAGTTTGCGGGGCCAGTACGAGCAGTACTTC. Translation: CASSLRGQYEQYF.

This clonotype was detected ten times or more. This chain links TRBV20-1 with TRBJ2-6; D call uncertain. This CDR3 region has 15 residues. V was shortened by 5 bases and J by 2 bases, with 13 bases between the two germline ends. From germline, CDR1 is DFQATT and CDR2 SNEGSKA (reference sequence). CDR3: CSAPYMVPGANVLTF. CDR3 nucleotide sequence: TGCAGTGCTCCATACATGGTCCCTGGGGCCAACGTCCTGACTTTC.

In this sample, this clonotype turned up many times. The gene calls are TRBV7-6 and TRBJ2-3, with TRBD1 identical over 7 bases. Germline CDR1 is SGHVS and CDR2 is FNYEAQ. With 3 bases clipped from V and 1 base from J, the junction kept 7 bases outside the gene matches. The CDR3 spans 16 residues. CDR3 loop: CASSFPRDRRTDTQYF. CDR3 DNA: TGTGCCAGCAGCTTTCCCCGGGACAGACGCACAGATACGCAGTATTTT.

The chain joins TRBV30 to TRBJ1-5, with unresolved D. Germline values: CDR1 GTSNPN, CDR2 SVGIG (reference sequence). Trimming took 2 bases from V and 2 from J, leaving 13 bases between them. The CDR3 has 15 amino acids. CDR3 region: CAWSLRGLGNQPQHF. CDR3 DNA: TGTGCCTGGAGTCTGAGAGGACTGGGCAATCAGCCCCAGCATTTT.

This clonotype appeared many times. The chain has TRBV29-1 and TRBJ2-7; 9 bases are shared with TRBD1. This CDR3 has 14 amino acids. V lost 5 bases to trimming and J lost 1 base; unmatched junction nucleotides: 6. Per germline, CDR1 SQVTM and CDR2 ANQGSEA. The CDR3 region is CSVFTGTGSYEQYF. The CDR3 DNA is TGCAGCGTTTTCACCGGGACAGGGTCCTACGAGCAGTACTTC.